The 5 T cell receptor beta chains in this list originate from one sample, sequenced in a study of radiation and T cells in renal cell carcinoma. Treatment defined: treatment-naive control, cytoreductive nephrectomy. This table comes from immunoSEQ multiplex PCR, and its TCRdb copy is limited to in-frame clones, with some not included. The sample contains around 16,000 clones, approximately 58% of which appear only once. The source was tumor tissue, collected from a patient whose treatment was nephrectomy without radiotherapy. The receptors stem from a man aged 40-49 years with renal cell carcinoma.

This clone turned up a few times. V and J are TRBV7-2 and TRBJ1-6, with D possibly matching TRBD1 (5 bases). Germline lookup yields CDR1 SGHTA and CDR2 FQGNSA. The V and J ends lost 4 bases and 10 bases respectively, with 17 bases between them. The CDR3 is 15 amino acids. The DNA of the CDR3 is TGTGCCAGCAGCTCCGGGGGTGGGGGTAGATCACCCCTCCACTTT. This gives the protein CASSSGGGGRSPLHF. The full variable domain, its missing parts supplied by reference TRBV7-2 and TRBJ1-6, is GAGVSQSPSNKVTEKGKDVELRCDPISGHTALYWYRQSLGQGLEFLIYFQGNSAPDKSGLPSDRFSAERTGGSVSTLTIQRTQQEDSAVYLCASSSGGGGRSPLHFGNGTRLTVT.

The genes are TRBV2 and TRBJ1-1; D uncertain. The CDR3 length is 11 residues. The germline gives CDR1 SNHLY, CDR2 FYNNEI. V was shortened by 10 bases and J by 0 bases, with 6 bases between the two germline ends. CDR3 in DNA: TGTGCCACCCCAGTGAACACTGAAGCTTTCTTT. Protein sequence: CATPVNTEAFF.

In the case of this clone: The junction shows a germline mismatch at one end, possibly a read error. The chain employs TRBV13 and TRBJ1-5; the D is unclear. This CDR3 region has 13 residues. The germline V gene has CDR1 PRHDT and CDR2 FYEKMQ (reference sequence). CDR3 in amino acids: CASSVGGSQPQHF. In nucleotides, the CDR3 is TGTGCCAGCAGCGTAGGAGGGTCACAGCCCCAGCATTTT.

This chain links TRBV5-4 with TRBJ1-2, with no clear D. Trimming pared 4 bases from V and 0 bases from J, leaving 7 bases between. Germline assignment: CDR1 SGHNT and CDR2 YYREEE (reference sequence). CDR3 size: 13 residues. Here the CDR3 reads CASSPSPNYGYTF. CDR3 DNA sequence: TGTGCCAGCAGCCCCTCACCTAACTATGGCTACACCTTC.

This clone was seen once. CDR3 residues: CASSQIGDYGYTF. As DNA, the CDR3 is TGTGCCAGTAGTCAAATCGGGGACTATGGCTACACCTTC. The J gene is TRBJ1-2, the V gene TRBV19; D is ambiguous. Germline V lookup: CDR1 LNHDA, CDR2 SQIVND (reference sequence). This CDR3 is built from 13 residues. Trimming took 5 bases from V and 3 from J, leaving 10 bases between them. Looking up the rest from reference TRBV19 and TRBJ1-2 gives the full variable domain: DGGITQSPKYLFRKEGQNVTLSCEQNLNHDAMYWYRQDPGQGLRLIYYSQIVNDFQKGDIAEGYSVSREKKESFPLTVTSAQKNPTAFYLCASSQIGDYGYTFGSGTRLTVV.